This TCR beta chain was captured by sequencing in a study of T cell repertoires in cytomegalovirus infection. Overall study findings and caveats: In two of eight donors, the top clonotype was HLA-C-restricted CMV-specific.

On this clonotype: Antigen: not known.

TCRdb itself ran the reads through MiXCR, one entry per CDR3 protein. The sample includes 200,000 or so distinct CDR3 sequences, about 38% of them seen just once. The CDR3 runs to 13 residues. V gave up 5 bases and J gave up 7 bases, with 12 bases separating them. Germline CDR1 is SGHAT and CDR2 is FQNNGV. The material sequenced was CD8+ T cells from cultured PBMCs, taken from culture after CMV antigen stimulation. This chain joins TRBV11-2 and TRBJ2-1; D unresolved. The sequence was collected from a human donor in good health (CMV status not recorded). Some clones in this sample may be carry-over from other donors' samples. The CDR3 here is CASSPGSWNEQFF. CDR3 sequence (DNA): TGTGCCAGCAGCCCCGGGTCTTGGAATGAGCAGTTCTTC.